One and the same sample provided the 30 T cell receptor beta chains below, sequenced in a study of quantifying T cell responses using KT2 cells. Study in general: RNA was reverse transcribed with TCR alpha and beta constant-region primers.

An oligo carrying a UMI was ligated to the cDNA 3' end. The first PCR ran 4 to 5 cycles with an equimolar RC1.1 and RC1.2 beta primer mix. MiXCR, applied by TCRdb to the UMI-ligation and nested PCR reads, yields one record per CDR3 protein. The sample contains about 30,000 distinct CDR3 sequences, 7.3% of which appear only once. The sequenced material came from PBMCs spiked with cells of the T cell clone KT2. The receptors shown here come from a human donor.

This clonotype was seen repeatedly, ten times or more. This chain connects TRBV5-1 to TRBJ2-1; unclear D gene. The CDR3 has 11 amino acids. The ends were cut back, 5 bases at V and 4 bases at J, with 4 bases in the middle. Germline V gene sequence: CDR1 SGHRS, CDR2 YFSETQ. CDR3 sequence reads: CASRDYNEQFF. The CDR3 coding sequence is TGCGCCAGCAGAGATTACAATGAGCAGTTCTTC.

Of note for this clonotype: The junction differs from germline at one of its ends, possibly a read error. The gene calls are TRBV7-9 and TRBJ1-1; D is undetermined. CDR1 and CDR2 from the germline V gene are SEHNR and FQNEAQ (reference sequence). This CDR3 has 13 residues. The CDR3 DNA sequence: TGTGCCAGCAGCCCCACCCCAAACATTGAAGCTTTCTTT. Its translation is CASSPTPNIEAFF.

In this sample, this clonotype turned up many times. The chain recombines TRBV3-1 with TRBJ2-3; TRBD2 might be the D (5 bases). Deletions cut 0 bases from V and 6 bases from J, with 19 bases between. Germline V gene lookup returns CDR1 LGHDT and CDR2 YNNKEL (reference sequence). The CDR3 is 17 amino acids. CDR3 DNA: TGTGCCAGCAGCCAAGATGAAGCGCTAGCCCACGCGGATACGCAGTATTTT. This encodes CASSQDEALAHADTQYF.

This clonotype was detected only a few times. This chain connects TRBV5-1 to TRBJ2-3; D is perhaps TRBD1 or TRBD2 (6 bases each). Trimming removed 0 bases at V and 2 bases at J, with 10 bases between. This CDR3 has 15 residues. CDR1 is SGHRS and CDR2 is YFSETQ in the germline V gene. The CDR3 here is CASSLVRGLTDTQYF. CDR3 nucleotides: TGCGCCAGCAGCTTGGTACGGGGGCTCACAGATACGCAGTATTTT.

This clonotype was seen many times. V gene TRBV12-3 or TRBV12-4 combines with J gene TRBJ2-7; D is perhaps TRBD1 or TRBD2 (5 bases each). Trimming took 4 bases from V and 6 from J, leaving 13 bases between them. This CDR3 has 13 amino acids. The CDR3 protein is CASSSRGQGEQYF. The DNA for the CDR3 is TGTGCCAGCAGTTCCCGGGGCCAGGGCGAGCAGTACTTC.

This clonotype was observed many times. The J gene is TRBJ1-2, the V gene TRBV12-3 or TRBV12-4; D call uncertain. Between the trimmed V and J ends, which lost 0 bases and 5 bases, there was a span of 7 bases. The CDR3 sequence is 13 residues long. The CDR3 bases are TGTGCCAGCAGTTTAGCGGCAGAGTATGGCTACACCTTC. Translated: CASSLAAEYGYTF.

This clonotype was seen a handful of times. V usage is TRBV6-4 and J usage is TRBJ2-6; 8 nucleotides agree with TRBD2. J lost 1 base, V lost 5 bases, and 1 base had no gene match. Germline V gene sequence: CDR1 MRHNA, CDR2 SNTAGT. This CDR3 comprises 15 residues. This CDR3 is CASSREGSGANVLTF. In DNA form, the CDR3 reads TGTGCCAGCAGTCGGGAGGGGTCTGGGGCCAACGTCCTGACTTTC.

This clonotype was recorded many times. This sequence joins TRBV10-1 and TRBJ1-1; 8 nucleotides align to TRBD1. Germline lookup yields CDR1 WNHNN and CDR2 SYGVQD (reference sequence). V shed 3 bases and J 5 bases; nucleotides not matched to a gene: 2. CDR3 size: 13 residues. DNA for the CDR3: TGCGCCAGCAGTGACAACAGGGGGACTGAAGCTTTCTTT. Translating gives CASSDNRGTEAFF.

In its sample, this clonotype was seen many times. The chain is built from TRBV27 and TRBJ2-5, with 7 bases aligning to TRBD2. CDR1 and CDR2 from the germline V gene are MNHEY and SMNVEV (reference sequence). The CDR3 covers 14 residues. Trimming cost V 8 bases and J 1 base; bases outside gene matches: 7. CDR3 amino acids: CASSPGLTQETQYF. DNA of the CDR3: TGTGCCAGCTCGCCGGGACTAACCCAAGAGACCCAGTACTTC.

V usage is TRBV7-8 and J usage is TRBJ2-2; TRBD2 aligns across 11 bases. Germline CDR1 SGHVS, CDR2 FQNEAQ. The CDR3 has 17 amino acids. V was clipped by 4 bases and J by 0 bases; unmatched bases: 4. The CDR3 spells CASSWGLAVTNTGELFF. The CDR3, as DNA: TGTGCCAGCAGCTGGGGACTAGCGGTAACGAACACCGGGGAGCTGTTTTTT.

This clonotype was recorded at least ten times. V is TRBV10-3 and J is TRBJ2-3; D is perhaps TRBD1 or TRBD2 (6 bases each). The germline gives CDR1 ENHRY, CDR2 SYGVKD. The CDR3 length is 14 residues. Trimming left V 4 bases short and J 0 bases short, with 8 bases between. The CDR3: CAISGGTSTDTQYF. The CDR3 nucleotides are TGTGCCATCAGTGGCGGGACAAGCACAGATACGCAGTATTTT.

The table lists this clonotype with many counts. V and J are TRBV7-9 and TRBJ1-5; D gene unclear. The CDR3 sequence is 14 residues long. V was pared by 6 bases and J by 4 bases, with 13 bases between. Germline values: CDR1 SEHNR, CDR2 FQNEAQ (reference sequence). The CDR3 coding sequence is TGTGCCAGCAGTCAAACTAGCGGGAATCAGCCCCAGCATTTT. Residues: CASSQTSGNQPQHF.

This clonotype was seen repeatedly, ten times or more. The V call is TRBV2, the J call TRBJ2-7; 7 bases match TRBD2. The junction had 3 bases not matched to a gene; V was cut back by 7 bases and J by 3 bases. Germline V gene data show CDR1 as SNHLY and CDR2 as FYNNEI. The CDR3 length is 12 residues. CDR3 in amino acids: CASTREVYEQYF. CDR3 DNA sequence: TGTGCCAGCACTCGGGAGGTCTACGAGCAGTACTTC. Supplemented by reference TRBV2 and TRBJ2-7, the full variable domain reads EPEVTQTPSHQVTQMGQEVILRCVPISNHLYFYWYRQILGQKVEFLVSFYNNEISEKSEIFDDQFSVERPDGSNFTLKIRSTKLEDSAMYFCASTREVYEQYFGPGTRLTVT.

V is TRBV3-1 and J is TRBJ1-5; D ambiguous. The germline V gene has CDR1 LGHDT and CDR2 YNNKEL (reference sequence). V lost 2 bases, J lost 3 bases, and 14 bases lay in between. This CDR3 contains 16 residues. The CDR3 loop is CASSQYGDGLNQPQHF. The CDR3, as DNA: TGTGCCAGCAGCCAATACGGGGATGGACTCAATCAGCCCCAGCATTTT. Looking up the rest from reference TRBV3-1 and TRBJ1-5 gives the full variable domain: DTAVSQTPKYLVTQMGNDKSIKCEQNLGHDTMYWYKQDSKKFLKIMFSYNNKELIINETVPNRFSPKSPDKAHLNLHINSLELGDSAVYFCASSQYGDGLNQPQHFGDGTRLSIL.

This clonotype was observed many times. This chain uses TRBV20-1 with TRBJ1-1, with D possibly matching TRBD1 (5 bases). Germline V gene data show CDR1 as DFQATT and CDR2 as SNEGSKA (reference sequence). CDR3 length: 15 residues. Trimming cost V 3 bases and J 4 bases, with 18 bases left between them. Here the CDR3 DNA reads TGCAGTGCTAGTCGAGCAGGCAGGGCGGGCACTGAAGCTTTCTTT. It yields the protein CSASRAGRAGTEAFF.

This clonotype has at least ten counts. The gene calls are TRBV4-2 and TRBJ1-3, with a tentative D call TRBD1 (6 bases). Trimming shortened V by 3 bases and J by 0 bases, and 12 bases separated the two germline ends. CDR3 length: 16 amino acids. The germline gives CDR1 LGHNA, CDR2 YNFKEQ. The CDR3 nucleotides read TGTGCCAGCAGCCACGACAGGACAAACTCTGGAAACACCATATATTTT. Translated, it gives CASSHDRTNSGNTIYF.

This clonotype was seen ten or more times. This chain's CDR3 is CARSSCQPIYGYTF. The CDR3 coding sequence is TGTGCCAGATCTTCTTGCCAGCCGATCTATGGCTACACCTTC. This sequence joins TRBV19 and TRBJ1-2, with D unresolved. The germline V gene has CDR1 LNHDA and CDR2 SQIVND (reference sequence). With 9 bases removed from V and 4 bases from J, the gap between germline ends came to 18 bases. The CDR3 is 14 amino acids.

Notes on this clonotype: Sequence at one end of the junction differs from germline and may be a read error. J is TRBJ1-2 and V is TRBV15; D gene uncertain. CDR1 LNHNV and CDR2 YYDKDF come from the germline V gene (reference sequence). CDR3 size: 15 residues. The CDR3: CVTSRGGPGAYGYTF. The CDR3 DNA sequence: TGTGTCACCAGCAGAGGAGGCCCTGGAGCCTATGGCTACACCTTC. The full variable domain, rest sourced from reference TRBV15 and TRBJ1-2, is DAMVIQNPRYQVTQFGKPVTLSCSQTLNHNVMYWYQQKSSQAPKLLFHYYDKDFNNEADTPDNFQSRRPNTSFCFLDIRSPGLGDTAMYLCVTSRGGPGAYGYTFGSGTRLTVV.

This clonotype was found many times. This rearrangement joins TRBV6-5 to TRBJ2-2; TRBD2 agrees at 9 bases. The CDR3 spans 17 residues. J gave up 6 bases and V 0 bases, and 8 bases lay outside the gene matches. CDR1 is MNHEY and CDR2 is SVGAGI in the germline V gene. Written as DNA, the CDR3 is TGTGCCAGCAGTTACTCGAATCCGGGACTAGCCTCCGGGGAGCTGTTTTTT. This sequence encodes CASSYSNPGLASGELFF.

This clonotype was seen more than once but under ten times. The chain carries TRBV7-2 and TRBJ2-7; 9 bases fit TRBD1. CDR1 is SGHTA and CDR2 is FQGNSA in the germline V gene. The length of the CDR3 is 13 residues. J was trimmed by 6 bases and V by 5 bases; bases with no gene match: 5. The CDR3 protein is CASSRDRVSEQYF. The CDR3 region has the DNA TGTGCCAGCAGCCGGGACAGGGTATCCGAGCAGTACTTC.

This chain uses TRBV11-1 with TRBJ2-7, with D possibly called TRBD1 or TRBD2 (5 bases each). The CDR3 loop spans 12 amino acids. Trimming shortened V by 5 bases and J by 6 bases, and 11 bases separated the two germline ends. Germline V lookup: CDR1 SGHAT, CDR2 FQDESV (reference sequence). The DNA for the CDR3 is TGTGCCAGCAGCCCCCGGGGCGGCGAGCAGTACTTC. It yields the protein CASSPRGGEQYF. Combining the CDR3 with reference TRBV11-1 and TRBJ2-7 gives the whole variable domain EAEVAQSPRYKITEKSQAVAFWCDPISGHATLYWYRQILGQGPELLVQFQDESVVDDSQLPKDRFSAERLKGVDSTLKIQPAELGDSAMYLCASSPRGGEQYFGPGTRLTVT.

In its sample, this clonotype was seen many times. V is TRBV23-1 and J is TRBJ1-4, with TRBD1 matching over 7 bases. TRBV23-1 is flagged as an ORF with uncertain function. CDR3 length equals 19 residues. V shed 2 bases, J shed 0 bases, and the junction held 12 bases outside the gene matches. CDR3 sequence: CASSQKDRAGTATNEKLFF. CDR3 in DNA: TGCGCCAGCAGTCAAAAAGACAGGGCCGGGACGGCAACTAATGAAAAACTGTTTTTT.

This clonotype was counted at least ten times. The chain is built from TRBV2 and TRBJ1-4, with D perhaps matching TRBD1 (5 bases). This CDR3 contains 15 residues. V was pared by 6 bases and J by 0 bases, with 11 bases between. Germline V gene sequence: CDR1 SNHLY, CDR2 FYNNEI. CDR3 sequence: CASRTTGTTNEKLFF. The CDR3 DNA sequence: TGTGCCAGCAGGACAACAGGAACAACTAATGAAAAACTGTTTTTT.

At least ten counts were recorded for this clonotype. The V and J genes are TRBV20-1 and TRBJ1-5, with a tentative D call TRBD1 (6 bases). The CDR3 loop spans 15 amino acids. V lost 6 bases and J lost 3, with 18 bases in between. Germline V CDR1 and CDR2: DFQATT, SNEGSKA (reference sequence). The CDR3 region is CSALQVGGFNQPQHF. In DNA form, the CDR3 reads TGCAGTGCCCTGCAGGTTGGGGGCTTCAATCAGCCCCAGCATTTT.

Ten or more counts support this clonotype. The CDR3 DNA is TGTGCCAGCAGCTTAGTGGGGAGCTCCTATAATTCACCCCTCCACTTT. Its translation: CASSLVGSSYNSPLHF. The chain combines TRBV7-2 with TRBJ1-6; D is uncertain. Germline lookup yields CDR1 SGHTA and CDR2 FQGNSA. CDR3 size: 16 residues. The ends were cut back, 1 base at V and 0 bases at J, with 7 bases in the middle.

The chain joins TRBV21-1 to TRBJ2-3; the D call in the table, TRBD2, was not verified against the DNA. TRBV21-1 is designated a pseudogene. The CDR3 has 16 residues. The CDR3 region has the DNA TGTGCCAGCAGTTCTAAGCGGGGGGGCTTTGCAGATACGCAGTATTTT. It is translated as CASSSKRGGFADTQYF.

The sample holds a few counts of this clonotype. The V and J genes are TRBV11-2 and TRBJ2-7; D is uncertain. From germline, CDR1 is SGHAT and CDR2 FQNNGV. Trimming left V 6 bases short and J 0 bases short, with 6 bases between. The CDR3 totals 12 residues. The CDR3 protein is CASRPSSYEQYF. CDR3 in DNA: TGTGCCAGCAGACCCAGCTCCTACGAGCAGTACTTC.

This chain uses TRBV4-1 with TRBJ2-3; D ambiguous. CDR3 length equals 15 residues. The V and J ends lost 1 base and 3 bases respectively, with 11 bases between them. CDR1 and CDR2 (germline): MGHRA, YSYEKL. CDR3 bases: TGCGCCAGCAGCCAAGTTGGTAGTAAAACAGATACGCAGTATTTT. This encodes CASSQVGSKTDTQYF.

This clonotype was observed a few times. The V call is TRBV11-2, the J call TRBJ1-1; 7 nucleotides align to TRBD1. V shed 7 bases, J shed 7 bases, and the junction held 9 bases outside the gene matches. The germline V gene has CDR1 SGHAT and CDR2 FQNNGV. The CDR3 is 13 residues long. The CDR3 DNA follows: TGTGCCAGCACACCGACAGGGAGCCTTGAAGCTTTCTTT. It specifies CASTPTGSLEAFF.

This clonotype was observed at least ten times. The CDR3 coding sequence is TGTGCCAGCGGACTAGCCTACGAGCAGTACTTC. Protein: CASGLAYEQYF. The chain is built from TRBV28 and TRBJ2-7; 7 positions match TRBD2. The CDR3 is 11 amino acids. CDR1 and CDR2 (germline): MDHEN, SYDVKM. Losses at the gene ends were 8 bases for V and 2 bases for J; bases not matched to a gene: 0. The entire variable domain, with the rest obtained from reference TRBV28 and TRBJ2-7, is as follows: DVKVTQSSRYLVKRTGEKVFLECVQDMDHENMFWYRQDPGLGLRLIYFSYDVKMKEKGDIPEGYSVSREKKERFSLILESASTNQTSMYLCASGLAYEQYFGPGTRLTVT.